What follows is one TCR beta chain and its context. The antigen is not known. The data belong to a study of T cell responses to AZD1222 COVID-19 vaccine. Findings of the study overall: The number of AZD1222 recipients seropositive at baseline was only 5 to 7. As reported, nearly half of all spike-specific TCRs target variant regions that are unmutated.

Clones were read by immunoSEQ multiplex PCR, and TCRdb kept only the in-frame ones, dropping some. The sample has about 130,000 clones; 90% are singletons. V was shortened by 4 bases and J by 4 bases, with 17 bases between the two germline ends. Germline-derived CDR1 and CDR2 are SGHDN and FVKESK. The CDR3 is 16 amino acids. The clonotype originates from an adult in good health. The specimen comprised peripheral blood, sampled on day 0 of AZD1222 vaccination. The genes are TRBV14 and TRBJ1-3; D is perhaps TRBD1 (5 bases). CDR3 residues: CASSRRGEGSGNTIYF. The CDR3 DNA reads as TGTGCCAGCAGCCGGAGAGGCGAGGGGTCCGGAAACACCATATATTTT.